The T cell receptor (beta chain) described here comes from a study of CD8 T cells in Susac syndrome. After extraction with the RNeasy kit, about 0.5 to 1 ug of the RNA was reverse transcribed using random hexamers. The method of amplification for TCR beta CDR3 was immunoSEQ multiplex PCR, covering 54 Vbeta and 13 Jbeta. From the immunoSEQ multiplex PCR reads, TCRdb called clonotypes with MiXCR, one entry per CDR3 protein. Here the sample spans about 250,000 distinct CDR3 sequences, over 85% being singletons. The sample was CD4+ T cells from PBMCs. The sequence was obtained from a human donor with multiple sclerosis.

CDR3 region: CASSQGDPPGGPAKNIQYF. Here the CDR3 DNA reads TGTGCCAGCAGCCAGGGGGATCCACCGGGGGGGCCGGCCAAAAACATTCAGTACTTC. The chain uses TRBV4-2 and TRBJ2-4; 8 positions match TRBD2. This CDR3 has 19 amino acids. Germline CDR1 LGHNA, CDR2 YNFKEQ. V shed 3 bases and J 1 base; nucleotides not matched to a gene: 14.